This is a list of T cell receptor beta chains from one sample in a study of CD8 T cells in ankylosing spondylitis. TCRdb ran MiXCR on the 5' RACE reads and lists one entry per CDR3 protein. The sample consists of about 250,000 distinct CDR3 sequences, 24% of them appearing once. The sample was blood, either unsorted or a sorted T cell fraction (not recorded which). Every receptor here comes from a male donor with ankylosing spondylitis or in good health (not recorded which). The CDR3 runs from the conserved cysteine through the conserved F or W. A D gene is named only where the DNA matches it firmly. Clone size is shown for a subset of rows, as once, few, many or a class of expanded clone.

J | D | size | V | DNA | CDR3
TRBJ2-1 | NA | few | TRBV6-4 | TGTGCCAGCAAGAAGTGGACTTGGTACAATGAGCAGTTCTTC | CASKKWTWYNEQFF
TRBJ2-3 | TRBD2 | NA | TRBV20-1 | TGCAGTGCCACCCGGAGCGGGGGGAGCACAGATACGCAGTATTTT | CSATRSGGSTDTQYF
TRBJ2-7 | TRBD2 | NA | TRBV19 | TGTGCCAGTAGGAAGAGCGGGGGCGACCTCTACGAGCAGTACTTC | CASRKSGGDLYEQYF
TRBJ2-3 | NA | NA | TRBV24-1 | TGTGCCACCAGGGCGGACGGACGCACAGATACGCAGTATTTT | CATRADGRTDTQYF
TRBJ2-1 | TRBD2 | NA | TRBV2 | TGTGCCACCCGTCGGTTTCTAGCGGGGGCGACCAACTACAATGAGCAGTTCTTC | CATRRFLAGATNYNEQFF
TRBJ2-1 | NA | few | TRBV4-2 | TGTGCCAGCAGCCAAGATTTGAGGGGTGAGCAGTTCTTC | CASSQDLRGEQFF
TRBJ2-5 | TRBD2 | many | TRBV5-1 | TGCGCCAGCAGCCATGGGACTAGCGGGGGGCACCAAGAGACCCAGTACTTC | CASSHGTSGGHQETQYF
TRBJ2-5 | TRBD1 | few | TRBV20-1 | TGCAGTGCTATAAGACAGGGGGCAGGGGAGACCCAGTACTTC | CSAIRQGAGETQYF
TRBJ2-7 | NA | NA | TRBV30 | TGTGCCTGGGAACAAGCCTACGAGCAGTACTTC | CAWEQAYEQYF
TRBJ1-5 | NA | many | TRBV20-1 | TGCAGTGCTAGCGGGAGGAGCAATCAGCCCCAGCATTTT | CSASGRSNQPQHF
TRBJ2-3 | NA | NA | TRBV6-1 | TGTGCCAGCAGCCCCTATATCCTCGGCACAGATACGCAGTATTTT | CASSPYILGTDTQYF
TRBJ2-2 | NA | many | TRBV2 | TGTGCCAGCAGTGACAACAGGGACACCGGGGAGCTGTTTTTT | CASSDNRDTGELFF
TRBJ2-5 | TRBD1 | NA | TRBV12-3/TRBV12-4 | TGTGCCAGCAGTCCCTACAGGGGGCGATCGGAGACCCAGTACTTC | CASSPYRGRSETQYF
TRBJ2-3 | NA | NA | TRBV29-1 | TGCAGCGTTGGGGCGCGGGGCAGCACAGATACGCAGTATTTT | CSVGARGSTDTQYF
TRBJ2-7 | TRBD2 | NA | TRBV20-1 | TGCAGTGCTGGCCCTCTGGCGGGGGGGCCTTGGGAGCAGTACTTC | CSAGPLAGGPWEQYF
TRBJ1-5 | NA | few | TRBV6-6 | TGTGCCAGCAGTAGGGGCCGTGATTCGCCCCAGCATTTT | CASSRGRDSPQHF
TRBJ2-1 | TRBD2 | few | TRBV2 | TGTGCCAGCAGGTTGAACAGCGGGGGTGGGGATGAGCAGTTCTTC | CASRLNSGGGDEQFF
TRBJ2-5 | TRBD2 | NA | TRBV20-1 | TGCAGTGCTGACACGACTAGCGGAGGAGAGACCCAGTACTTC | CSADTTSGGETQYF
TRBJ2-3 | NA | many | TRBV12-3/TRBV12-4 | TGTGCCAGCACCAAAAACTCGGGGTACACAGATACGCAGTATTTT | CASTKNSGYTDTQYF
TRBJ2-4 | NA | NA | TRBV5-6 | TGTGCCAGCAGCGTACAGGGGGGGTACATTCAGTACTTC | CASSVQGGYIQYF
TRBJ1-1 | NA | many | TRBV7-9 | TGTGCCAGCAGCCGAGCATACAGGAACACTGAAGCTTTCTTT | CASSRAYRNTEAFF
TRBJ2-5 | NA | many | TRBV20-1 | TGCAGTGCTAGAGACTCGAATTTGTACCAAGAGACCCAGTACTTC | CSARDSNLYQETQYF
TRBJ2-5 | TRBD1 | NA | TRBV20-1 | TGCAGTGCCCAACAGGGGGCTTTTGAGACCCAGTACTTC | CSAQQGAFETQYF
TRBJ1-2 | NA | few | TRBV20-1 | TGCAGTGCTCCCCAGGGACCCCGCTATGGCTACACCTTC | CSAPQGPRYGYTF